The 4 T cell receptor beta chains presented below share a single source sample, sequenced in a study of shared clonotypes between healthy human individuals. Assay used: immunoSEQ multiplex PCR; TCRdb lists only in-frame clones, some missing. The sample gives more than 400,000 clones, around 85% of which show up once; about 13% is in the top ten. Sample: PBMCs. The receptors stem from a middle-aged woman in good health. Some clones in this sample may be carry-over from other donors' samples.

The chain recombines TRBV7-8 with TRBJ1-1, with no clear D. The CDR3 consists of 19 residues. The V gene lost 1 base and the J gene lost 1 base, with 22 bases spanning the gap. Germline values: CDR1 SGHVS, CDR2 FQNEAQ. The CDR3 is CASSLDRFPLSYGNTEAFF. The CDR3 DNA sequence: TGTGCCAGCAGCTTAGATCGTTTTCCCTTAAGCTACGGGAACACTGAAGCTTTCTTT.

In regard to this clone: Only one base separates this from a far larger clonotype, so it likely reflects a read error. The chain uses TRBV29-1 and TRBJ2-7; 8 bases fit TRBD1. The germline CDR1 and CDR2 sequences are SQVTM and ANQGSEA. V lost 5 bases, J lost 6 bases, and 9 bases stayed unmatched. The CDR3 totals 13 residues. The CDR3 protein is CSVRGFTGGEQYF. The CDR3 DNA reads TGCAGCGTTCGGGGATTTACAGGGGGCGAGCAGTACTTC.

The chain employs TRBV28 and TRBJ1-1; weak D call: TRBD1 (5 bases). V gave up 1 base and J gave up 1 base, with 7 bases separating them. In germline, CDR1 is MDHEN, CDR2 SYDVKM. There are 14 residues in the CDR3. In DNA form, the CDR3 reads TGTGCCAGCAGTTTATCAGGGTGGAACACTGAAGCTTTCTTT. Residues: CASSLSGWNTEAFF.

The chain couples TRBV2 to TRBJ1-3; D perhaps matches TRBD1 (5 bases). Germline V CDR1 and CDR2: SNHLY, FYNNEI. The CDR3 length is 15 residues. The V end was cut by 2 bases, the J end by 3 bases, with 11 bases between. CDR3 sequence (DNA): TGTGCCAGCAGTGAAAGTTCGACAGATGGAAACACCATATATTTT. Translation gives CASSESSTDGNTIYF.